The 11 T cell receptor beta chains below come from one sample, sequenced in a study of blood T cell repertoires in COVID-19. Here immunoSEQ multiplex PCR was the method, and the copy in TCRdb shows in-frame clones only, minus some. The sample gives roughly 250,000 clones, 85% to 95% of which show up once; around 1.8% is in the top ten. Sequenced sample: PBMCs or T cells enriched from blood (not recorded which). The receptors originated from a woman under 30 who had recovered from COVID-19.

This clone was recorded a few times. The V and J genes are TRBV5-1 and TRBJ1-6; the match to TRBD1 covers 8 bases. V shed 4 bases and J 8 bases; nucleotides not matched to a gene: 5. The germline V gene has CDR1 SGHRS and CDR2 YFSETQ. The length of the CDR3 is 14 residues. The CDR3 nucleotides read TGCGCCAGCAGCCTGGGACAGGCGGATTCACCCCTCCACTTT. Amino acids: CASSLGQADSPLHF.

The rearrangement uses TRBV11-3 and TRBJ2-5; no clear D. The CDR3 has 13 residues. Trimming removed 5 bases at V and 4 bases at J, with 11 bases between. The germline gives CDR1 SGHNT, CDR2 YENEEA. This chain's CDR3 is CASSAGLPETQYF. For the CDR3, the DNA is TGTGCCAGCAGCGCCGGTCTTCCAGAGACCCAGTACTTC. The full variable domain, its missing parts supplied by reference TRBV11-3 and TRBJ2-5, is EAGVVQSPRYKIIEKKQPVAFWCNPISGHNTLYWYLQNLGQGPELLIRYENEEAVDDSQLPKDRFSAERLKGVDSTLKIQPAELGDSAVYLCASSAGLPETQYFGPGTRLLVL.

This sequence joins TRBV5-6 and TRBJ1-3; possible D gene TRBD1, 6 bases. V dropped 4 bases and J dropped 6 bases, with 17 bases sitting between them. CDR1 SGHDT and CDR2 YYEEEE come from the germline V gene. This CDR3 region has 15 residues. The CDR3 region is CASSGSTGLENTIYF. In DNA form, the CDR3 reads TGTGCCAGCAGCGGAAGTACAGGGCTGGAAAACACCATATATTTT. Combining the CDR3 with reference TRBV5-6 and TRBJ1-3 gives the whole variable domain DAGVTQSPTHLIKTRGQQVTLRCSPKSGHDTVSWYQQALGQGPQFIFQYYEEEERQRGNFPDRFSGHQFPNYSSELNVNALLLGDSALYLCASSGSTGLENTIYFGEGSWLTVV.

This clone was detected once. The chain has TRBV6-2 or TRBV6-3 and TRBJ1-1; the D is unclear. In germline, CDR1 is MNHEY, CDR2 SVGEGT. The CDR3 runs to 15 residues. V lost 2 bases and J lost 2, with 12 bases in between. The CDR3 bases are TGTGCCAGCAGTTACCCATCTACAGTAAACACTGAAGCTTTCTTT. Translated, it gives CASSYPSTVNTEAFF.

The chain recombines TRBV2 with TRBJ1-2; D is possibly TRBD1 (5 bases). Germline CDR1 and CDR2: SNHLY and FYNNEI. V dropped 6 bases and J dropped 7 bases, with 27 bases sitting between them. The CDR3 extends over 17 amino acids. In nucleotides, the CDR3 is TGTGCCAGCAGAAATTACGGGCCTACCACTGGGACTGGTGGCTACACCTTC. Protein sequence: CASRNYGPTTGTGGYTF.

This rearrangement joins TRBV4-1 to TRBJ1-5; 8 bases agree with TRBD1. There are 16 residues in the CDR3. Germline V gene data show CDR1 as MGHRA and CDR2 as YSYEKL. The V segment lost 1 base and the J segment 6 bases; nucleotides outside the gene matches: 8. DNA for the CDR3: TGCGCCAGCAGCCAAGTGGCCCAGGGGGCTGGTCAGCCCCAGCATTTT. Translated, it gives CASSQVAQGAGQPQHF.

V is TRBV3-1 (or the pseudogene TRBV3-2) and J is TRBJ1-3, with 7 bases identical to TRBD1. Germline assignment: CDR1 LGHDT and CDR2 YNNKEL (reference sequence). The CDR3 contains 16 residues. With 4 bases clipped from V and 1 base from J, the junction kept 7 bases outside the gene matches. The CDR3 sequence: CASSPTDRVSGNTIYF. The CDR3 nucleotides are TGTGCCAGCAGCCCTACCGACAGGGTGTCTGGAAACACCATATATTTT.

This sequence joins TRBV9 and TRBJ2-1; 7 bases agree with TRBD2. This CDR3 is 17 amino acids long. The J segment lost 4 bases and the V segment lost 2 bases, leaving 12 bases of the junction unmatched. Germline-derived CDR1 and CDR2 are SGDLS and YYNGEE. CDR3 loop: CASSVPERGGSYNEQFF. CDR3 nucleotides: TGTGCCAGCAGCGTCCCGGAGAGGGGCGGGAGTTACAATGAGCAGTTCTTC.

This chain uses TRBV2 with TRBJ1-5, with TRBD1 as a possible D gene (5 bases). This CDR3 comprises 14 residues. V lost 2 bases and J lost 6, with 11 bases in between. Germline V gene data show CDR1 as SNHLY and CDR2 as FYNNEI. CDR3 sequence (DNA): TGTGCCAGCAGTGAATACCAGGGAGGTCAGCCCCAGCATTTT. Amino acid sequence: CASSEYQGGQPQHF.

This clone was counted once. The CDR3 DNA follows: TGTGCCAGCAGTTACGTACTCGGTATAAGAGGGCACGAGCAGTACTTC. Amino acid sequence: CASSYVLGIRGHEQYF. The chain recombines TRBV6-5 with TRBJ2-7, with D possibly being TRBD2 (5 bases). V shed 2 bases and J shed 5 bases, with 19 bases lying between them. Germline V lookup: CDR1 MNHEY, CDR2 SVGAGI. The CDR3 runs to 16 residues.

This chain links TRBV6-1 with TRBJ1-3; TRBD1 matches 7 bases. There are 13 residues in the CDR3. Germline CDR1 is MNHNS and CDR2 is SASEGT. V was pared by 5 bases and J by 6 bases, with 4 bases of the junction left unmatched. The CDR3 sequence: CASSRGTANTIYF. The CDR3 region has the DNA TGTGCCAGCAGTCGGGGGACAGCAAACACCATATATTTT.